The present T cell receptor beta chain was sequenced within a study of blood T cells in healthy people across ages. Sample-barcoded 5' priming and a J-beta primer mix drove a second PCR of about 7 to 11 cycles. Each of the cDNA molecules was tagged by a template-switch adaptor with 12 random nucleotides. TCRdb itself ran the 5' RACE reads through MiXCR, one entry per CDR3 protein. The table records fewer than 900,000 distinct CDR3 sequences, about 40% of them present only once. Germline CDR1 and CDR2: SGHDT and YYEEEE. CDR3 length equals 19 residues. With V trimmed by 5 bases and J by 0 bases, 10 bases remained unmatched. This clonotype was observed at least ten times. Researchers isolated at least 6 million PBMCs per sample.

The V and J genes are TRBV5-6 and TRBJ2-1, with TRBD2 identical over 14 bases. This TCR came from a woman aged 60 to 75 in good health. The sample consisted of blood. CDR3 sequence: CASSTGTSGGPVSYNEQFF. The CDR3 coding sequence is TGTGCCAGCAGTACCGGGACTAGCGGGGGCCCTGTCTCCTACAATGAGCAGTTCTTC.